A single sample is the source of the 19 T cell receptor beta chains below, sequenced in a study of T cells in Graves' hyperthyroidism and ophthalmopathy. Amplified TCR beta CDR3 regions came from RNA transcripts. HTBI primers were used for first-round RT-PCR of the TCR CDR3. TCRdb called the multiplex PCR reads again in MiXCR, with one record for every CDR3 protein. This table holds under 650,000 distinct CDR3 sequences, 16% found once. The specimen sequenced was blood. Receptors were obtained from a woman younger than 45 with Graves' hyperthyroidism.

The sample holds a few counts of this clonotype. At one boundary the junction diverges from the germline segment, which might be a read error. The chain is built from TRBV30 and TRBJ1-5; D unclear. This CDR3 region has 14 residues. Germline values: CDR1 GTSNPN, CDR2 SVGIG (reference sequence). CDR3 sequence reads: CAWSGGISNRPQHF. The CDR3 DNA follows: TGTGCCTGGAGTGGAGGGATTAGCAATCGGCCCCAGCATTTT.

This clonotype turned up a few times. This chain links TRBV15 with TRBJ1-1; D call uncertain. The CDR3 length is 16 residues. Germline V lookup: CDR1 LNHNV, CDR2 YYDKDF (reference sequence). V lost 7 bases to trimming and J lost 0 bases, with 18 bases between them. The CDR3 DNA is TGTGCCACCACTCCAGCCCCAGGTCACATGAACACTGAAGCTTTCTTT. It is translated as CATTPAPGHMNTEAFF.

The sample holds a few counts of this clonotype. V and J are TRBV12-3 or TRBV12-4 and TRBJ2-3; 11 positions agree with TRBD2. The trim removed 5 bases at V and 1 base at J, leaving 8 bases unmatched. The CDR3 extends over 17 amino acids. In DNA, the CDR3 is TGTGCCAGCAGTCCGGGACTAGCGGCGACGCGCACAGATACGCAGTATTTT. As protein: CASSPGLAATRTDTQYF.

This clonotype was seen at least ten times. This chain connects TRBV10-1 to TRBJ2-3; D gene ambiguous. Trimming took 3 bases from V and 4 from J, leaving 11 bases between them. Germline V gene data show CDR1 as WNHNN and CDR2 as SYGVQD (reference sequence). There are 14 residues in the CDR3. This chain's CDR3 is CASSDRVSPDTQYF. The CDR3 DNA follows: TGCGCCAGCAGTGATCGGGTTTCCCCAGATACGCAGTATTTT.

This clonotype has a count of ten or more. The J gene is TRBJ1-1, the V gene TRBV12-3 or TRBV12-4; no clear D. The ends were cut back, 7 bases at V and 4 bases at J, with 10 bases in the middle. The CDR3 totals 12 residues. The CDR3 spells CASTFLGTEAFF. DNA for the CDR3: TGTGCCAGCACCTTTCTAGGCACTGAAGCTTTCTTT.

This clonotype was recorded at least ten times. This chain connects TRBV6-2 or TRBV6-3 to TRBJ2-7, with a possible D match to TRBD1 (6 bases). This CDR3 is 14 amino acids long. CDR1 MNHEY and CDR2 SVGEGT come from the germline V gene. V shed 0 bases and J shed 2 bases, with 8 bases lying between them. The CDR3 loop reads CASSYSRDTYEQYF. The CDR3 nucleotides read TGTGCCAGCAGTTACTCGAGGGACACCTACGAGCAGTACTTC.

The CDR3 DNA is TGCAGCGTTGACGTCCCGACCATGAACACTGAAGCTTTCTTT. Encoded protein: CSVDVPTMNTEAFF. V usage is TRBV29-1 and J usage is TRBJ1-1; D uncertain. Trimming pared 3 bases from V and 0 bases from J, leaving 11 bases between. CDR3 length: 14 residues. Germline assignment: CDR1 SQVTM and CDR2 ANQGSEA.

At least ten counts were recorded for this clonotype. The rearrangement joins TRBV5-1 to TRBJ2-1, with TRBD2 identical over 16 bases. Per germline, CDR1 SGHRS and CDR2 YFSETQ. The CDR3 covers 15 residues. With 4 bases clipped from V and 5 bases from J, the junction kept 0 bases outside the gene matches. CDR3 loop: CASSGTSGRDNEQFF. CDR3 bases: TGCGCCAGCAGCGGGACTAGCGGGAGGGACAATGAGCAGTTCTTC. The full variable domain, in which reference TRBV5-1 and TRBJ2-1 provide the parts outside the CDR3, is KAGVTQTPRYLIKTRGQQVTLSCSPISGHRSVSWYQQTPGQGLQFLFEYFSETQRNKGNFPGRFSGRQFSNSRSEMNVSTLELGDSALYLCASSGTSGRDNEQFFGPGTRLTVL.

In this sample, this clonotype turned up a few times. The chain has TRBV24-1 and TRBJ1-2; 12 bases map to TRBD1. CDR1 and CDR2 (germline): KGHDR, SFDVKD. After removal of 3 bases from V and 5 bases from J, the junction contained 6 bases not matched to a gene. This CDR3 spans 16 amino acids. Here the CDR3 DNA reads TGTGCCACCAGTGATCCGGGGACAGGGGGCACATATGGCTACACCTTC. The encoded protein is CATSDPGTGGTYGYTF.

Turning to this clonotype: This sequence may be a read error, since a much larger clone differs from it by one base. The chain has TRBV3-1 and TRBJ2-2; D unclear. Germline CDR1 reads LGHDT; CDR2 reads YNNKEL (reference sequence). V gave up 2 bases and J gave up 7 bases, with 5 bases separating them. CDR3 length: 12 amino acids. CDR3 nucleotide sequence: TGTGCCAGCAGCCAATCTAACGGGGAGCTGTTTTTT. Protein sequence: CASSQSNGELFF.

This clonotype was seen a few times. The CDR3 is CASSSAPLSSRGAFF. Written as DNA, the CDR3 is TGCGCCAGCAGCTCCGCCCCCCTTTCGTCAAGGGGGGCTTTCTTT. The chain carries TRBV5-1 and TRBJ1-1; perhaps TRBD1 as D (6 bases). This CDR3 is 15 amino acids long. The V gene lost 3 bases and the J gene lost 11 bases, with 23 bases spanning the gap. Germline V gene lookup returns CDR1 SGHRS and CDR2 YFSETQ.

Ten or more counts support this clonotype. This chain uses TRBV11-2 with TRBJ2-1, with 9 bases matching TRBD2. This CDR3 spans 16 amino acids. Trimming cost V 5 bases and J 7 bases; bases outside gene matches: 12. Looked up from germline, CDR1 is SGHAT and CDR2 is FQNNGV. CDR3 DNA sequence: TGTGCCAGCAGCCAATCAGCCGGGACTAGCTTAAATGAGCAGTTCTTC. Translating it yields CASSQSAGTSLNEQFF.

This clonotype turned up a few times. The V call is TRBV10-3, the J call TRBJ1-5, with 9 bases identical to TRBD1. V shed 2 bases, J shed 5 bases, and the junction held 7 bases outside the gene matches. This CDR3 has 16 residues. CDR1 is ENHRY and CDR2 is SYGVKD in the germline V gene. CDR3 sequence reads: CAISERQGVGDQPQHF. The CDR3 DNA is TGTGCCATCAGTGAGAGACAGGGGGTTGGGGATCAGCCCCAGCATTTT.

This chain uses TRBV4-2 with TRBJ1-1, with D perhaps matching TRBD1 (5 bases). Per germline, CDR1 LGHNA and CDR2 YNFKEQ. Trimming removed 0 bases from V and 1 base from J, with 9 bases in between. There are 15 residues in the CDR3. The CDR3 loop is CASSQERGRNTEAFF. CDR3 coding DNA: TGTGCCAGCAGCCAAGAAAGGGGACGGAACACTGAAGCTTTCTTT.

The DNA of the CDR3 is TGCGCCAGCACCGAACTAGCGGGAGGGACAGATACGCAGTATTTT. Protein: CASTELAGGTDTQYF. The chain is built from TRBV5-1 and TRBJ2-3, with TRBD2 matching over 13 bases. J gave up 3 bases and V 6 bases, and 4 bases lay outside the gene matches. The germline V gene has CDR1 SGHRS and CDR2 YFSETQ. This CDR3 has 15 residues.

Only a few counts were recorded for this clonotype. The chain recombines TRBV11-3 with TRBJ1-4; D unresolved. Germline-derived CDR1 and CDR2 are SGHNT and YENEEA. Trimming left V 0 bases short and J 11 bases short, with 13 bases between. The CDR3 is 14 amino acids. This chain's CDR3 is CASSLDYPARKLFF. The DNA for the CDR3 is TGTGCCAGCAGCTTAGACTACCCTGCAAGGAAACTGTTTTTT.

This clonotype has more than one count but fewer than ten. The genes are TRBV6-2 or TRBV6-3 and TRBJ1-5; D remains ambiguous. V was shortened by 3 bases and J by 0 bases, with 6 bases between the two germline ends. This CDR3 region has 14 residues. Per the germline V gene, CDR1 is MNHEY and CDR2 is SVGEGT. The chain's CDR3 is CASSYRDSNQPQHF. DNA of the CDR3: TGTGCCAGCAGTTATCGAGATAGCAATCAGCCCCAGCATTTT.

The V and J genes are TRBV5-1 and TRBJ1-6; 12 nucleotides agree with TRBD1. V lost 0 bases to trimming and J lost 0 bases; unmatched junction nucleotides: 10. From germline, CDR1 is SGHRS and CDR2 YFSETQ. The CDR3 length is 21 residues. CDR3 loop: CASSLEPPGQGAFSYNSPLHF. For the CDR3, the DNA is TGCGCCAGCAGCTTGGAGCCCCCGGGACAGGGGGCTTTCTCCTATAATTCACCCCTCCACTTT.

Many counts were recorded for this clonotype. The V gene is TRBV10-1, the J gene TRBJ2-7; no definite D call. CDR1 WNHNN and CDR2 SYGVQD come from the germline V gene (reference sequence). Trimming left V 0 bases short and J 5 bases short, with 8 bases between. The CDR3 has 13 residues. CDR3 DNA sequence: TGCGCCAGCAGTGAGTCGCATAGAAACGAGCAGTACTTC. As protein: CASSESHRNEQYF.